This T cell receptor beta chain emerged from a study of blood T cell repertoires in COVID-19. Method: immunoSEQ multiplex PCR; TCRdb's copy keeps in-frame clones and lacks some. The sample contains some 170,000 clones, roughly 84% of which appear only once. The CDR3 extends over 16 amino acids. Input material: PBMCs or T cells enriched from blood (not recorded which). The receptor was isolated from a human donor with acute COVID-19. The donor label of this sample is uncertain. The J gene is TRBJ2-2, the V gene TRBV21-1; no DNA check was done on the table's D call, TRBD2. TRBV21-1 is a recognized pseudogene. As DNA, the CDR3 is TGTGCCAGTTCAGCGGGGGCCCCCGCGAACACCGGGGAGCTGTTTTTT. Amino acid sequence: CASSAGAPANTGELFF.